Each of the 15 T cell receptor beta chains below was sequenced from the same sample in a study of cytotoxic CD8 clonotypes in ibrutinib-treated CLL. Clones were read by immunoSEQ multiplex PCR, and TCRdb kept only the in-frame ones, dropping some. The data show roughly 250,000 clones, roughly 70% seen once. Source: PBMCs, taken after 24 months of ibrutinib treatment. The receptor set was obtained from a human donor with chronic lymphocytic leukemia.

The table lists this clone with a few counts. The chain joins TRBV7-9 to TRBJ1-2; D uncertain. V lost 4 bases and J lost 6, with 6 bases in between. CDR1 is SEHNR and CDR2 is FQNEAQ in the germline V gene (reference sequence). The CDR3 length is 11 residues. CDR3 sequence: CASSSHNGYTF. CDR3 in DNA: TGTGCCAGCAGCTCGCACAATGGCTACACCTTC.

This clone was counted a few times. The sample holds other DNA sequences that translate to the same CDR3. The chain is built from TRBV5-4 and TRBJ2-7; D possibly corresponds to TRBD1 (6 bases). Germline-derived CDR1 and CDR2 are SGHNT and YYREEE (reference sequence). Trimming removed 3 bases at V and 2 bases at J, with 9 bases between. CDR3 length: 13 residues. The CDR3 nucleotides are TGTGCCAGCAGCTCCAGGGGAACCTACGAGCAGTACTTC. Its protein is CASSSRGTYEQYF. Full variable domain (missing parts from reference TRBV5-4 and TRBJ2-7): ETGVTQSPTHLIKTRGQQVTLRCSSQSGHNTVSWYQQALGQGPQFIFQYYREEENGRGNFPPRFSGLQFPNYSSELNVNALELDDSALYLCASSSRGTYEQYFGPGTRLTVT.

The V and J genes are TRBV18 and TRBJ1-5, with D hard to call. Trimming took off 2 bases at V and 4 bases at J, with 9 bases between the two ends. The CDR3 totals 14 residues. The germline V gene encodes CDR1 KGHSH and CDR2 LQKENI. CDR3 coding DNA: TGTGCCAGCTCACCAGGCCTCACTAATCAGCCCCAGCATTTT. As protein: CASSPGLTNQPQHF.

In nucleotides, the CDR3 is TGTGCCAGCAGTTACGAGGTGGGGAAGGGCTACACCTTC. It encodes CASSYEVGKGYTF. This chain links TRBV6-5 with TRBJ1-2; D call uncertain. CDR1 is MNHEY, CDR2 SVGAGI, per germline. V dropped 2 bases and J dropped 8 bases, with 12 bases sitting between them. CDR3 length: 13 residues.

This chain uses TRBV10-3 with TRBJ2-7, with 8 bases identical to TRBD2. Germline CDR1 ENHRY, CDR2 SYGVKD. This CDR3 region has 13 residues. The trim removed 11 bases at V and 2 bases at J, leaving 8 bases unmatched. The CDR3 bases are TGTGCCGTCTTACTAGCGGTTCCCTACGAGCAGTACTTC. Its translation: CAVLLAVPYEQYF.

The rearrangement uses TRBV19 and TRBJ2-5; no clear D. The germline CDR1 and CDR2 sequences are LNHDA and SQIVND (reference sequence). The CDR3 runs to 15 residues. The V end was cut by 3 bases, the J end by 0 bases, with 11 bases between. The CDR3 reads CASSINGWYQETQYF. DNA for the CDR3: TGTGCCAGTAGTATCAACGGCTGGTACCAAGAGACCCAGTACTTC.

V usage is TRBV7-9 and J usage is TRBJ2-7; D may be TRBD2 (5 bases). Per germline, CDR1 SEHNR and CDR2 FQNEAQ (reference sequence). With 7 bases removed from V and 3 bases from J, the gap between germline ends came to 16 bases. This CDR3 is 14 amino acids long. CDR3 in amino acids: CASIRETGNYEQYF. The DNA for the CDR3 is TGTGCCAGCATAAGGGAGACTGGGAACTACGAGCAGTACTTC.

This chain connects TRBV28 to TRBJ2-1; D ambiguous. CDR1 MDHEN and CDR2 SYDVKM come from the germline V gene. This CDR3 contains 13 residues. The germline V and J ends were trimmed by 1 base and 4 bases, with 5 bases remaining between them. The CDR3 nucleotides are TGTGCCAGCAGTTTATCTGGGTACAATGAGCAGTTCTTC. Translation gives CASSLSGYNEQFF.

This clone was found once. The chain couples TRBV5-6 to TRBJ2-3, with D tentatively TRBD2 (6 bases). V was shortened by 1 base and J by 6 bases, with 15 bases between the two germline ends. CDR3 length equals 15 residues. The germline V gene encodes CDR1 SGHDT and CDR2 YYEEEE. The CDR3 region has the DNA TGTGCCAGCAGCTTGTATTTCGGGACTCAGGATACGCAGTATTTT. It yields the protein CASSLYFGTQDTQYF.

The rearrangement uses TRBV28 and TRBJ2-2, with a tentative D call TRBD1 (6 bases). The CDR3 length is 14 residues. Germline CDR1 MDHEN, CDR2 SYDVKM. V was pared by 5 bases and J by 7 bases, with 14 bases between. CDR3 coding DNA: TGTGCCAGCAGTAACGCAGGGGTGGGCGGGGAGCTGTTTTTT. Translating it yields CASSNAGVGGELFF.

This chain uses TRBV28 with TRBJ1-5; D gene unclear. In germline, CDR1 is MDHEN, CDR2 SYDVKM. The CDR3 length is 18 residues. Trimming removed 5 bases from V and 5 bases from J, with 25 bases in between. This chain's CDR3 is CASSLLLYTLASDQPQHF. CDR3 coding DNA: TGTGCCAGCAGTCTCCTGTTGTATACACTCGCGTCGGATCAGCCCCAGCATTTT. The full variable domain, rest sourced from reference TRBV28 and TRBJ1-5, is DVKVTQSSRYLVKRTGEKVFLECVQDMDHENMFWYRQDPGLGLRLIYFSYDVKMKEKGDIPEGYSVSREKKERFSLILESASTNQTSMYLCASSLLLYTLASDQPQHFGDGTRLSIL.

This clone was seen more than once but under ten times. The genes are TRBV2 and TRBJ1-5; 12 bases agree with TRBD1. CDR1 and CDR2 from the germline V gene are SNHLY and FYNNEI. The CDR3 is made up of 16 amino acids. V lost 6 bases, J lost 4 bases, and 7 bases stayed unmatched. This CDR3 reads CASRTGTGGLNQPQHF. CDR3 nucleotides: TGTGCCAGCAGGACCGGGACAGGGGGCTTAAATCAGCCCCAGCATTTT.

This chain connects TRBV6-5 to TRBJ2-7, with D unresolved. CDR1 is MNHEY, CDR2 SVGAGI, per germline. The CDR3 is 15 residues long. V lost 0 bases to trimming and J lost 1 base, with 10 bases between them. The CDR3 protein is CASSYSTDGSYEQYF. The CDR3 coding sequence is TGTGCCAGCAGTTACTCGACTGATGGGTCCTACGAGCAGTACTTC.

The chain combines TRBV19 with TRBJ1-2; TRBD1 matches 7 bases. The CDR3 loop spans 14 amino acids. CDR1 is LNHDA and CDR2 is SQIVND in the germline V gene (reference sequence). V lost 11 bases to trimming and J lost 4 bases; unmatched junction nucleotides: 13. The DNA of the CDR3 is TGTGCCTCCGCTGCCCAGGGGGTTGGCTATGGCTACACCTTC. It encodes CASAAQGVGYGYTF.

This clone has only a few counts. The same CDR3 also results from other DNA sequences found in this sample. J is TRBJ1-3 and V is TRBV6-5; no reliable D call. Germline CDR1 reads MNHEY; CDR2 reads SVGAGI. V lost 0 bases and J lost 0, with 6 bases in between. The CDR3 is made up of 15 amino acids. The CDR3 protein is CASSYSVGSGNTIYF. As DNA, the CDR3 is TGTGCCAGCAGTTACTCGGTGGGCTCTGGAAACACCATATATTTT.